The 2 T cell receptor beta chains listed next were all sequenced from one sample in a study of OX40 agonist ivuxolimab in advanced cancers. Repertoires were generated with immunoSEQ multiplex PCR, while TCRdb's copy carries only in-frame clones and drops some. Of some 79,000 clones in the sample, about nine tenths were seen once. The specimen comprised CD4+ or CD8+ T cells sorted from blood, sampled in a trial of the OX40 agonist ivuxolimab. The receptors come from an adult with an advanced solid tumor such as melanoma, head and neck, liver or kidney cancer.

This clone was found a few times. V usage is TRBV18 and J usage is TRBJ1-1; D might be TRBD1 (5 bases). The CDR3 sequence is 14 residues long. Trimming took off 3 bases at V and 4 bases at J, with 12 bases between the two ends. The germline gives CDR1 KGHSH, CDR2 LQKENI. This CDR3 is CASSPREKGTEAFF. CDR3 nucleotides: TGTGCCAGCTCACCCAGGGAAAAAGGCACTGAAGCTTTCTTT.

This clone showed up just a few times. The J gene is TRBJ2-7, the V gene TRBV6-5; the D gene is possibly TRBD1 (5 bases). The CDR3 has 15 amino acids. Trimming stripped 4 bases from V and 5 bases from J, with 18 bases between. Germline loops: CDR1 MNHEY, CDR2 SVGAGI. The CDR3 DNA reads TGTGCCAGCAGTTCACCCGCAGGGAATCCTGACGAGCAGTACTTC. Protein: CASSSPAGNPDEQYF.